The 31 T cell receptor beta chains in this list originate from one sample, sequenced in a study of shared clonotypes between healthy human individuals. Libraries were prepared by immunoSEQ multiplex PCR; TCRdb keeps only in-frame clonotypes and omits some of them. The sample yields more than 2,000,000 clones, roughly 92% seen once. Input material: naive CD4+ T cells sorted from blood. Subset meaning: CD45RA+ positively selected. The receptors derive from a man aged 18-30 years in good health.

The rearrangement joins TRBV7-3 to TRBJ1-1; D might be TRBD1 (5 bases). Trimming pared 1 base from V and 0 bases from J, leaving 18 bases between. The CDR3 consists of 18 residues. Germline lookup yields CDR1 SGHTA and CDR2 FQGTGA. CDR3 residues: CASSLKGPPTIMNTEAFF. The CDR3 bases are TGTGCCAGCAGCTTAAAGGGGCCCCCGACGATCATGAACACTGAAGCTTTCTTT.

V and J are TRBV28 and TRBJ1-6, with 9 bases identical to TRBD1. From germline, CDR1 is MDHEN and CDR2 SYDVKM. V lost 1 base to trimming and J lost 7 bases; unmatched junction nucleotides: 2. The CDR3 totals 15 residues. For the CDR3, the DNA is TGTGCCAGCAGTTTATACAGGGGGCAGAATTCACCCCTCCACTTT. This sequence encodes CASSLYRGQNSPLHF.

In DNA form, the CDR3 reads TGTGCCAGCAGTCGACAGGGGGCGTATGGCTACACCTTC. It yields the protein CASSRQGAYGYTF. The J gene is TRBJ1-2, the V gene TRBV27; 10 bases agree with TRBD1. The CDR3 contains 13 residues. Germline CDR1 and CDR2: MNHEY and SMNVEV (reference sequence). Losses at the gene ends were 5 bases for V and 5 bases for J; bases not matched to a gene: 2.

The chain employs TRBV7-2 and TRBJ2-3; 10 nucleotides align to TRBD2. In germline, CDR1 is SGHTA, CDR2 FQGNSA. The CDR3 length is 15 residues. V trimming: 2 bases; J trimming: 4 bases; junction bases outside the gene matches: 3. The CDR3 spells CASSLISGRSDTQYF. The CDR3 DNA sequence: TGTGCCAGCAGCTTAATTAGCGGGAGGTCAGATACGCAGTATTTT.

The CDR3 protein is CASSVVVSGGKGNTGELFF. The CDR3 nucleotides are TGTGCCAGCAGCGTAGTGGTTAGCGGGGGAAAAGGGAACACCGGGGAGCTGTTTTTT. This chain connects TRBV9 to TRBJ2-2, with TRBD2 matching over 9 bases. CDR1 is SGDLS and CDR2 is YYNGEE in the germline V gene. Unmatched junction bases numbered 10, after V lost 0 bases and J lost 1 base. This CDR3 region has 19 residues.

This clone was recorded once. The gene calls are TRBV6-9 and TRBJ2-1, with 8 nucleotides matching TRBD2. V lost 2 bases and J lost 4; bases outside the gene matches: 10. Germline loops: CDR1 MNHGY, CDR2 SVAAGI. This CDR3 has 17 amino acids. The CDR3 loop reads CASSYTKPGLVYNEQFF. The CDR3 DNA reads TGTGCCAGCAGTTATACTAAACCGGGACTAGTATACAATGAGCAGTTCTTC.

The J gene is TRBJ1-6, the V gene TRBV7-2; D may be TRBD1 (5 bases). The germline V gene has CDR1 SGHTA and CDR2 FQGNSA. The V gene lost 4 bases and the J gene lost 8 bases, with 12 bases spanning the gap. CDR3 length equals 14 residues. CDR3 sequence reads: CASSSGTAYSPLHF. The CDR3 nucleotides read TGTGCCAGCAGCTCCGGGACGGCGTATTCACCCCTCCACTTT.

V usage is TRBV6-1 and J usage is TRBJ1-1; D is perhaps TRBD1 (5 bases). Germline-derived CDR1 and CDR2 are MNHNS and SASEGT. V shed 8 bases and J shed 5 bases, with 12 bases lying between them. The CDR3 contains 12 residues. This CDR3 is CASLWGETEAFF. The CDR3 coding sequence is TGTGCCAGCCTATGGGGCGAAACTGAAGCTTTCTTT.

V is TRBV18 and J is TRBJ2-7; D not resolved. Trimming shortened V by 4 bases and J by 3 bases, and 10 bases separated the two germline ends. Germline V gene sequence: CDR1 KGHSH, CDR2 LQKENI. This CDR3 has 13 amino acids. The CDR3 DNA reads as TGTGCCAGCTCACTTTACAGCCACTACGAGCAGTACTTC. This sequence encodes CASSLYSHYEQYF. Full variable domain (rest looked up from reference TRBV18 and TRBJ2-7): NAGVMQNPRHLVRRRGQEARLRCSPMKGHSHVYWYRQLPEEGLKFMVYLQKENIIDESGMPKERFSAEFPKEGPSILRIQQVVRGDSAAYFCASSLYSHYEQYFGPGTRLTVT.

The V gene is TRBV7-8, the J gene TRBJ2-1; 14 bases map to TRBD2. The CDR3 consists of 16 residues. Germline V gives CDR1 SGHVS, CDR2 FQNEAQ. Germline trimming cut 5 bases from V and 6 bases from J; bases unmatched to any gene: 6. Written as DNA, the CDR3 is TGTGCCAGCAGCGCGGGACTAGCGGGGGCGCCCAATGAGCAGTTCTTC. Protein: CASSAGLAGAPNEQFF.

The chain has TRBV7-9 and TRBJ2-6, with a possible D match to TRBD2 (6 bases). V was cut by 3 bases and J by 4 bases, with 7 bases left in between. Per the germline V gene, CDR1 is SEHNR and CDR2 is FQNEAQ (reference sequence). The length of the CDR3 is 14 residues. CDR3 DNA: TGTGCCAGCAGCTTCCTAGCGGGGGCCAACGTCCTGACTTTC. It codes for CASSFLAGANVLTF.

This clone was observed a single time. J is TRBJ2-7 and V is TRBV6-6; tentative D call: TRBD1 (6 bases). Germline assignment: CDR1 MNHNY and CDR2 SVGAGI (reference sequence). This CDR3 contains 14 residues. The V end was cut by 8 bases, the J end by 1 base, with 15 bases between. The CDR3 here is CASGQIGGSYEQYF. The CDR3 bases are TGTGCCAGCGGACAGATTGGGGGTTCCTACGAGCAGTACTTC.

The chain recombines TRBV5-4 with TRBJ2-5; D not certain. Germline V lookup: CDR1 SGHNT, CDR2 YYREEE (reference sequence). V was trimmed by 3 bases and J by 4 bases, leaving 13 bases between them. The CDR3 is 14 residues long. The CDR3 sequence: CASSSRRVGETQYF. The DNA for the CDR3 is TGTGCCAGCAGCTCCCGACGGGTTGGAGAGACCCAGTACTTC.

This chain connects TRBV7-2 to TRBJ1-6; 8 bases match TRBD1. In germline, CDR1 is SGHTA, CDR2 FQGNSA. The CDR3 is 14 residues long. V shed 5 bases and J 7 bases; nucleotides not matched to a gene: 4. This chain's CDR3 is CASSIRQGNSPLHF. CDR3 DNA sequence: TGTGCCAGCAGCATTCGACAGGGGAATTCACCCCTCCACTTT.

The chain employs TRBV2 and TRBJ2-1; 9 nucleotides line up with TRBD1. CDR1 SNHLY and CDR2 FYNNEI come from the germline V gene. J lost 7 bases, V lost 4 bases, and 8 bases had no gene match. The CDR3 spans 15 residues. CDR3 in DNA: TGTGCCAGCAGTGGCTTTCGGGACAGGGCTAATGAGCAGTTCTTC. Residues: CASSGFRDRANEQFF.

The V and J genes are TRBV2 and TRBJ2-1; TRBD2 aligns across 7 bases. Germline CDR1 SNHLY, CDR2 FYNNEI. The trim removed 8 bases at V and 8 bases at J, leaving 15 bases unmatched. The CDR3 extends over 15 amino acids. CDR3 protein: CASHRAGEVRDEQFF. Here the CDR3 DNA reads TGTGCCAGCCACCGGGCGGGAGAGGTTAGAGATGAGCAGTTCTTC. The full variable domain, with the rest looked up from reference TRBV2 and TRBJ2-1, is EPEVTQTPSHQVTQMGQEVILRCVPISNHLYFYWYRQILGQKVEFLVSFYNNEISEKSEIFDDQFSVERPDGSNFTLKIRSTKLEDSAMYFCASHRAGEVRDEQFFGPGTRLTVL.

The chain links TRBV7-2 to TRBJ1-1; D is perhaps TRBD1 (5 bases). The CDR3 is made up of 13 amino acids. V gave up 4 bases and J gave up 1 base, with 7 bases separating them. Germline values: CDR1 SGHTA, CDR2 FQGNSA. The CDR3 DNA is TGTGCCAGCAGCTGGGACGGGAACACTGAAGCTTTCTTT. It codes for CASSWDGNTEAFF.

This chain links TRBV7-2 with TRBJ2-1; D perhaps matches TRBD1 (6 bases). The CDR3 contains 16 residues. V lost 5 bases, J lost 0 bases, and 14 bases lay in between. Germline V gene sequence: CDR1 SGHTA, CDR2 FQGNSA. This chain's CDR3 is CASSLNRALSYNEQFF. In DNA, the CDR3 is TGTGCCAGCAGCCTGAACAGGGCTCTCTCCTACAATGAGCAGTTCTTC.

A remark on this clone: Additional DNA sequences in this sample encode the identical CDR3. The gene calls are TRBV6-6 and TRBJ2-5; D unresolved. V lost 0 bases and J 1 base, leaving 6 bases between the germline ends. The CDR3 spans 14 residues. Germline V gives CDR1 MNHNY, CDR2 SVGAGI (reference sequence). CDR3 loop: CASSYSSVQETQYF. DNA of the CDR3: TGTGCCAGCAGTTACTCGTCAGTCCAAGAGACCCAGTACTTC.

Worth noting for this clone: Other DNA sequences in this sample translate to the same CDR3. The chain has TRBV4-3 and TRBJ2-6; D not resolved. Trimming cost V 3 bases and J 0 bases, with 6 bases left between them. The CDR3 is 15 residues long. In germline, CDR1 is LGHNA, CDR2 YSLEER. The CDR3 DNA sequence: TGCGCCAGCAGCCAGGGCGGCTCTGGGGCCAACGTCCTGACTTTC. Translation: CASSQGGSGANVLTF.

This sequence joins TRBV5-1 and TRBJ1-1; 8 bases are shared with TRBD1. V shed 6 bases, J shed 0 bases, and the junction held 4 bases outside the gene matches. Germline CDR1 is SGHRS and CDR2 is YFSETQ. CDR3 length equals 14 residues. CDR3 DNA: TGCGCCAGCACGGCAGGGGGCATGAACACTGAAGCTTTCTTT. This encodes CASTAGGMNTEAFF.

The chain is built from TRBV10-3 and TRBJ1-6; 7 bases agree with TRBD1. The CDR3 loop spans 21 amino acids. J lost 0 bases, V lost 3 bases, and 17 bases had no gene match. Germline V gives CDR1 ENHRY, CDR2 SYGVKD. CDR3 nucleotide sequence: TGTGCCATCAGTGAAGGTGGTGAGGGGGCTAAACTAAGCTCCTATAATTCACCCCTCCACTTT. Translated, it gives CAISEGGEGAKLSSYNSPLHF.

The chain's CDR3 is CASSPLTGLIGELFF. The CDR3 DNA follows: TGTGCCAGCAGCCCGTTGACAGGGTTGATCGGGGAGCTGTTTTTT. The V gene is TRBV7-8, the J gene TRBJ2-2; 7 nucleotides agree with TRBD1. Trimming cost V 5 bases and J 7 bases; bases outside gene matches: 10. The germline gives CDR1 SGHVS, CDR2 FQNEAQ. This CDR3 spans 15 amino acids.

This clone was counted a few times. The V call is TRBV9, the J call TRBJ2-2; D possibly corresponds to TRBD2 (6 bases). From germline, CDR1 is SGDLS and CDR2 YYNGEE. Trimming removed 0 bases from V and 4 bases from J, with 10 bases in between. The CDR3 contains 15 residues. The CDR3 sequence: CASSVGLATTGELFF. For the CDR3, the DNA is TGTGCCAGCAGCGTAGGGCTAGCGACCACCGGGGAGCTGTTTTTT.

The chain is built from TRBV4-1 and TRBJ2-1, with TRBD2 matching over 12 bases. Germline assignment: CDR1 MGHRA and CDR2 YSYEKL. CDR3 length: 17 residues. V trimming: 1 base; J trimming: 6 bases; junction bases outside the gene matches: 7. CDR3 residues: CASSQGLAGVFSNEQFF. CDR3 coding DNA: TGCGCCAGCAGCCAAGGACTAGCGGGAGTATTCTCCAATGAGCAGTTCTTC.

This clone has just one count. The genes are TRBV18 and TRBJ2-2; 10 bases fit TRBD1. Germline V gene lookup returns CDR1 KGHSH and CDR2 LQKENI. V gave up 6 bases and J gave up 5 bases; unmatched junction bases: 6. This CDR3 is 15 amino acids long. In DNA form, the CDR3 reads TGTGCCAGCTCCAAGGGACAGGGGAGGACCGGGGAGCTGTTTTTT. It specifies CASSKGQGRTGELFF.

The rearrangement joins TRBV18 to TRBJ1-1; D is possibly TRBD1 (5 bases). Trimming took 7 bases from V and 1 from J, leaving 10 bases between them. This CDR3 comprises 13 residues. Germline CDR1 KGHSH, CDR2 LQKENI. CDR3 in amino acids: CASLGTGNTEAFF. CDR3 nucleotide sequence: TGTGCCAGCTTGGGGACTGGGAACACTGAAGCTTTCTTT. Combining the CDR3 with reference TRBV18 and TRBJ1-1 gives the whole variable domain NAGVMQNPRHLVRRRGQEARLRCSPMKGHSHVYWYRQLPEEGLKFMVYLQKENIIDESGMPKERFSAEFPKEGPSILRIQQVVRGDSAAYFCASLGTGNTEAFFGQGTRLTVV.

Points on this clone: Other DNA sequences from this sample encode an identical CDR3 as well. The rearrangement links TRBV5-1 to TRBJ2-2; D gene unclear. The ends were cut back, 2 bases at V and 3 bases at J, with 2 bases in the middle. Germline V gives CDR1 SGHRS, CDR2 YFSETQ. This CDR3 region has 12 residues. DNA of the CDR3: TGCGCCAGCAGCTTCGACACCGGGGAGCTGTTTTTT. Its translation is CASSFDTGELFF.

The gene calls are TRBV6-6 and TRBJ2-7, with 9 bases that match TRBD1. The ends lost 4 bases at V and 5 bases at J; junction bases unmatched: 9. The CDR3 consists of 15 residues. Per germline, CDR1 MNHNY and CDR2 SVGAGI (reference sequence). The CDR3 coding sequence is TGTGCCAGCAGTTCCTTACAGGGGGCGAACAACGAGCAGTACTTC. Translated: CASSSLQGANNEQYF.

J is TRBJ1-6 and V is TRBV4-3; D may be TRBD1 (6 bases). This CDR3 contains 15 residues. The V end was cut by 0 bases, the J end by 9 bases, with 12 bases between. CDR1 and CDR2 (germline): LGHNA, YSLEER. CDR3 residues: CASSQEAGVGSPLHF. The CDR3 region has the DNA TGCGCCAGCAGCCAAGAGGCAGGGGTAGGTTCACCCCTCCACTTT.

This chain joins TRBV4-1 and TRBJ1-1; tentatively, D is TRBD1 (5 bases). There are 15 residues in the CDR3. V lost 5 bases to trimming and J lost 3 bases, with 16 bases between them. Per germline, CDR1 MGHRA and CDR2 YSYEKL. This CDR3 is CASSSGEGLDTEAFF. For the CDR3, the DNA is TGCGCCAGCAGCTCCGGCGAGGGGCTCGACACTGAAGCTTTCTTT.